One T cell receptor (beta chain) is described in this entry. Antigen: not known. Deletions cut 6 bases from V and 1 base from J, with 13 bases between. The CDR3 is 14 amino acids. Germline values: CDR1 DFQATT, CDR2 SNEGSKA (reference sequence). Study outcomes and limitations: In terms of TCR gene usage, tumor memory CD4+ T cells clustered together with blood and lymph node memory CD4+ cells, as well as with lymph node naive CD4+ cells. Tumor-infiltrating Treg TCR alpha and beta sequences overlapped most with tumor naive CD4+ T cells, then blood naive.

The sorted Tregs were CD4+CD25+CD127-/low cells. Full-length variable regions came from constant-region reverse primers plus semi-nested Nested Universal Primer A PCR. From the 5' RACE reads, TCRdb called clonotypes with MiXCR, one entry per CDR3 protein. Altogether about 57,000 distinct CDR3 sequences are present, roughly 28% being singletons, with the ten largest covering roughly 2.2%. The chain couples TRBV20-1 to TRBJ2-1; weak D call: TRBD2 (5 bases). The sequenced sample was tumor-infiltrating Tregs sorted from the breast tumor. This TCR was recovered from a female donor with breast cancer. The CDR3 sequence: CSARESPSYNEQFF. DNA of the CDR3: TGCAGTGCAAGGGAGAGTCCTTCCTACAATGAGCAGTTCTTC.